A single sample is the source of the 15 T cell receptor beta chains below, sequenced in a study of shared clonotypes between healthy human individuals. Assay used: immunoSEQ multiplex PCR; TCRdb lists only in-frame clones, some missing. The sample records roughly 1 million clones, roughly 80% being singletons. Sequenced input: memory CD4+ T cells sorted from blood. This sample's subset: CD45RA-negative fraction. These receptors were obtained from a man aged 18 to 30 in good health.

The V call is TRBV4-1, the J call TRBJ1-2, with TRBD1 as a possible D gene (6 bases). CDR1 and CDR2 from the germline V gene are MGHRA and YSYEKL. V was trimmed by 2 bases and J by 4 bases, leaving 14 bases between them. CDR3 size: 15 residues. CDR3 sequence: CASSQPTGNSYGYTF. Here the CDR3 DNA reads TGCGCCAGCAGCCAACCTACAGGGAACTCCTATGGCTACACCTTC.

The CDR3 reads CASSLEGKYTEAFF. As DNA, the CDR3 is TGTGCCAGCAGCTTGGAGGGGAAGTACACTGAAGCTTTCTTT. V and J are TRBV5-6 and TRBJ1-1; tentative D call: TRBD1 (5 bases). CDR3 length: 14 amino acids. Between the trimmed V and J ends, which lost 0 bases and 3 bases, there was a span of 9 bases. From germline, CDR1 is SGHDT and CDR2 YYEEEE.

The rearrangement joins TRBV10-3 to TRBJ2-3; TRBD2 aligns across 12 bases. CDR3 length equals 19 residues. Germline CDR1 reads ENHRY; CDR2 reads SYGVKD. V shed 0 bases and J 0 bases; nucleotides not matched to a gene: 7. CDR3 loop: CAISESSLLAGGSTDTQYF. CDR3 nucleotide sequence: TGTGCCATCAGTGAGTCTAGTTTACTAGCGGGAGGTAGCACAGATACGCAGTATTTT.

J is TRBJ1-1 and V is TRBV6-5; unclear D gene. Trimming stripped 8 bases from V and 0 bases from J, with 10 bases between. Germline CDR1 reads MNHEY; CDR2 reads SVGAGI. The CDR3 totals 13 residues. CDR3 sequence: CASGLRLNTEAFF. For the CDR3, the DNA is TGTGCCAGCGGGCTAAGACTGAACACTGAAGCTTTCTTT.

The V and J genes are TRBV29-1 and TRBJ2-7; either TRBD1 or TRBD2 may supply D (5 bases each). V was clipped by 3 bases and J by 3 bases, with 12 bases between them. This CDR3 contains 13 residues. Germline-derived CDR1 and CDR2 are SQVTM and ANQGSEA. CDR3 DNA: TGCAGCGTTGAGGGGACCCATAGCTACGAGCAGTACTTC. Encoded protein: CSVEGTHSYEQYF.

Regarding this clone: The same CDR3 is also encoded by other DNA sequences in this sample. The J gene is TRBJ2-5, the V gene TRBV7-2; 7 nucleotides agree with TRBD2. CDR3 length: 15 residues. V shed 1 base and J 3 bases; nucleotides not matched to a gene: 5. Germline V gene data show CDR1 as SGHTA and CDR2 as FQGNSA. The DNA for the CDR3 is TGTGCCAGCAGCTTAGGCGGCGGGAGAGAAGAGACCCAGTACTTC. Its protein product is CASSLGGGREETQYF. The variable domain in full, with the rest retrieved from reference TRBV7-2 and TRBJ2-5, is GAGVSQSPSNKVTEKGKDVELRCDPISGHTALYWYRQSLGQGLEFLIYFQGNSAPDKSGLPSDRFSAERTGGSVSTLTIQRTQQEDSAVYLCASSLGGGREETQYFGPGTRLLVL.

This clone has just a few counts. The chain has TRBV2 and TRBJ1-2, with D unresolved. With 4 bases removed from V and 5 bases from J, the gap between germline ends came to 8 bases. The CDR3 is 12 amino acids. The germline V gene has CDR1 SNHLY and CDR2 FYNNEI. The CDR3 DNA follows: TGTGCCAGCAGTGGGACGTCTTATGGCTACACCTTC. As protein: CASSGTSYGYTF.

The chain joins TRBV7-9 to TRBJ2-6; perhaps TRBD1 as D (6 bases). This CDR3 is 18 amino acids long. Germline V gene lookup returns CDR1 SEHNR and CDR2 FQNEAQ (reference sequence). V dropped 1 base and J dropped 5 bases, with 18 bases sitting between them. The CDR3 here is CASSLGAGQPQRANVLTF. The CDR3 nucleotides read TGTGCCAGCAGCTTAGGGGCAGGACAGCCTCAAAGGGCCAACGTCCTGACTTTC.

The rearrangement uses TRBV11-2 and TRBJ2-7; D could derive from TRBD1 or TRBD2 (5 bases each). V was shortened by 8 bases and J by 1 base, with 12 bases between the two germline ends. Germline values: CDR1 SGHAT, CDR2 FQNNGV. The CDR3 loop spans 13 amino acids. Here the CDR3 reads CASGPGPSYEQYF. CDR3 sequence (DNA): TGTGCCAGCGGGCCGGGACCGTCCTACGAGCAGTACTTC.

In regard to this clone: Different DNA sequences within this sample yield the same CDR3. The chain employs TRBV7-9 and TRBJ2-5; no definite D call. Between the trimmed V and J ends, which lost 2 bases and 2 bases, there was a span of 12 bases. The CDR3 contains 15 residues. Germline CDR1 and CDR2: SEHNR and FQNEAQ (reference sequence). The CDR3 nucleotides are TGTGCCAGCAGCTTACGGTTGTCCAGTCAAGAGACCCAGTACTTC. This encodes CASSLRLSSQETQYF.

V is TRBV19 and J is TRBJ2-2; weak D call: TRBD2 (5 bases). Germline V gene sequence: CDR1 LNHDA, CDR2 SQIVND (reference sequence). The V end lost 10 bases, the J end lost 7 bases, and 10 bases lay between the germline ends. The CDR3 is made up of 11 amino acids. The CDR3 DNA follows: TGTGCCACGGGATATGTCGGGGAGCTGTTTTTT. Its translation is CATGYVGELFF. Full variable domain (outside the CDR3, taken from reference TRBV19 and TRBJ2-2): DGGITQSPKYLFRKEGQNVTLSCEQNLNHDAMYWYRQDPGQGLRLIYYSQIVNDFQKGDIAEGYSVSREKKESFPLTVTSAQKNPTAFYLCATGYVGELFFGEGSRLTVL.

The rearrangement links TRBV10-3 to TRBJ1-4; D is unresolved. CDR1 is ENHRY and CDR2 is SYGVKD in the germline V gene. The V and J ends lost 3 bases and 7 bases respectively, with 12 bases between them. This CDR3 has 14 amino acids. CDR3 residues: CAISEIGLGEKLFF. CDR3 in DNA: TGTGCCATCAGTGAAATAGGGTTGGGTGAAAAACTGTTTTTT.

CDR3 nucleotides: TGTGCCAGCAGTCGACAGGGTGGGGAGACCCAGTACTTC. It encodes CASSRQGGETQYF. V and J are TRBV9 and TRBJ2-5, with TRBD1 identical over 7 bases. The CDR3 is 13 amino acids. From germline, CDR1 is SGDLS and CDR2 YYNGEE. Trimming cost V 5 bases and J 5 bases; bases outside gene matches: 6.

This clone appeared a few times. The CDR3 here is CASSQAKTSGGDTQYF. The CDR3 nucleotides are TGCGCCAGCAGCCAAGCCAAGACTAGCGGGGGAGATACGCAGTATTTT. The chain has TRBV4-1 and TRBJ2-3; 12 nucleotides match TRBD2. Germline CDR1 and CDR2: MGHRA and YSYEKL. The CDR3 length is 16 residues. V gave up 1 base and J gave up 5 bases; unmatched junction bases: 4.

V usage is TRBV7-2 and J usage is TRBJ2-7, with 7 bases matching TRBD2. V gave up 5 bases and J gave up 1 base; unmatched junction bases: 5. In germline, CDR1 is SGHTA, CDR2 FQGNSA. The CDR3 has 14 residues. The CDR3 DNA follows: TGTGCCAGCAGCCCTCGGGAGGTATCCTACGAGCAGTACTTC. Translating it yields CASSPREVSYEQYF.